Listed below are T cell receptor beta chains from one sample, sequenced in a study of molecular identifiers for immune sequencing clone quantification. From the PCR reads, TCRdb called clonotypes with MiXCR, one entry per CDR3 protein. The profile shows 350,000 or so distinct CDR3 sequences, 20% to 25% of them singletons. Sequencing used naive CD8+ T cells from blood, with Jurkat cell RNA spiked in. The receptors come from a human donor in good health. Some libraries in this study had Jurkat cell RNA spiked in. CDR3s include the opening cysteine and the closing phenylalanine or tryptophan.

CDR3aa	v_gene	j_gene
CASSQTDDRGLNTGELFF	TRBV4-1	TRBJ2-2
CASSLGLAGGYSYNEQFF	TRBV7-2	TRBJ2-1
CASTSSRFGSTDNEQFF	TRBV5-4	TRBJ2-1
CASRDLAEANTGELFF	TRBV10-2	TRBJ2-2
CASGLDPSPLHF	TRBV12-5	TRBJ1-6
CATERASPGYNEQFF	TRBV24-1	TRBJ2-1
CASSVRDGSYEQYF	TRBV9	TRBJ2-7
CASSFPAQSSTDTQYF	TRBV12-3/TRBV12-4	TRBJ2-3
CASSSLSAGNQPQHF	TRBV6-2/TRBV6-3	TRBJ1-5
CASSTDSNSYEQYF	TRBV19	TRBJ2-7
CASSQMTSGGPDTQYF	TRBV3-1	TRBJ2-3
CASSQDSGRGSDTQYF	TRBV3-1	TRBJ2-3
CASSQGVGGIQETQYF	TRBV4-3	TRBJ2-5
CATWSDRGVHEQYF	TRBV10-2	TRBJ2-7
CASSQGTFEAQHF	TRBV4-1	TRBJ1-5
CASSFALSETQYF	TRBV7-2	TRBJ2-5
CASSSFRDRVQETQYF	TRBV28	TRBJ2-5
CASSATGPLHEQYF	TRBV6-4	TRBJ2-7
CASSPETGGYEQYF	TRBV11-2	TRBJ2-7
CASSQSGQTILQYYEQYF	TRBV3-1	TRBJ2-7
CASSAGTSNSDTQYF	TRBV9	TRBJ2-3
CAWTRFMNTEAFF	TRBV30	TRBJ1-1
CASSDSADSSNQPQHF	TRBV6-4	TRBJ1-5
CASSAGGRAGEQFF	TRBV5-1	TRBJ2-1
CAWSEGALGTDTQYF	TRBV30	TRBJ2-3